This TCR beta chain was captured by sequencing in a study of T cell responses to AZD1222 COVID-19 vaccine. Regarding this clone: Antigen unknown.

Broader study findings: Donors were chiefly white British, with a greater number of females, and clonal diversity was perhaps underestimated.

The protocol was immunoSEQ multiplex PCR, while the TCRdb copy is restricted to in-frame clones and leaves out a portion. The table records fewer than 95,000 clones, around 93% of them present only once. Germline CDR1 reads MNHEY; CDR2 reads SMNVEV (reference sequence). The CDR3 is 13 amino acids. With 5 bases removed from V and 7 bases from J, the gap between germline ends came to 11 bases. This sequence originates from an adult who received the AZD1222 COVID-19 vaccine. Sequenced here: peripheral blood, sampled 28 days after the second AZD1222 dose. This chain links TRBV27 with TRBJ2-2; D ambiguous. This CDR3 reads CASSPWGLGELFF. As DNA, the CDR3 is TGTGCCAGCAGTCCCTGGGGTCTCGGGGAGCTGTTTTTT.